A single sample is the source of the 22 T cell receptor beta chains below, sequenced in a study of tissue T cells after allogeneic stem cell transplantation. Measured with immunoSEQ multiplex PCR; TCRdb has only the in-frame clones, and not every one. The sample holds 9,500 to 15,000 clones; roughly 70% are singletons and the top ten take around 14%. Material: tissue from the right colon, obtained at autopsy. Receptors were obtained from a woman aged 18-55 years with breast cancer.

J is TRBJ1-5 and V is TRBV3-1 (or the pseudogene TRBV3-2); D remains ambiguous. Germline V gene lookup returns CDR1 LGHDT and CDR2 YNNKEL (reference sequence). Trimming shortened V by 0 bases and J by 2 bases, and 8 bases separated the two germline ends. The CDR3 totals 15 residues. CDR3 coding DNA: TGTGCCAGCAGCCAAGATCTAACGGGCAATCAGCCCCAGCATTTT. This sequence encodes CASSQDLTGNQPQHF.

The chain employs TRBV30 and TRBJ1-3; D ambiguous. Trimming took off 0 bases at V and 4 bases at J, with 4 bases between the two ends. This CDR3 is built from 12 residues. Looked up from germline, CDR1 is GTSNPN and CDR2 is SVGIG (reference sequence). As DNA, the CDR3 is TGTGCCTGGAGTGTACTAGGAAACACCATATATTTT. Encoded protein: CAWSVLGNTIYF. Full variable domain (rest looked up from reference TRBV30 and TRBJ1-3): SQTIHQWPATLVQPVGSPLSLECTVEGTSNPNLYWYRQAAGRGLQLLFYSVGIGQISSEVPQNLSASRPQDRQFILSSKKLLLSDSGFYLCAWSVLGNTIYFGEGSWLTVV.

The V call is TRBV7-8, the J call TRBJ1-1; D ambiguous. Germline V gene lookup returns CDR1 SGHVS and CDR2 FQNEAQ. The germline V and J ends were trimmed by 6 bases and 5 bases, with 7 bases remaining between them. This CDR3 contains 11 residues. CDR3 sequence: CASRDETEAFF. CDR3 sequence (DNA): TGTGCCAGCAGGGACGAGACTGAAGCTTTCTTT.

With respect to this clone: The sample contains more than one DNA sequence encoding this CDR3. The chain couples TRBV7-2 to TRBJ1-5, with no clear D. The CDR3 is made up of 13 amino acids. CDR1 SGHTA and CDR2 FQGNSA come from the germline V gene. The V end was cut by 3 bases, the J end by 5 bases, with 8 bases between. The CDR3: CASSLDRDQPQHF. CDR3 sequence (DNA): TGTGCCAGCAGCTTGGACCGAGATCAGCCCCAGCATTTT. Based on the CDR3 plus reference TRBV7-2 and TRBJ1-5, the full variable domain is GAGVSQSPSNKVTEKGKDVELRCDPISGHTALYWYRQSLGQGLEFLIYFQGNSAPDKSGLPSDRFSAERTGGSVSTLTIQRTQQEDSAVYLCASSLDRDQPQHFGDGTRLSIL.

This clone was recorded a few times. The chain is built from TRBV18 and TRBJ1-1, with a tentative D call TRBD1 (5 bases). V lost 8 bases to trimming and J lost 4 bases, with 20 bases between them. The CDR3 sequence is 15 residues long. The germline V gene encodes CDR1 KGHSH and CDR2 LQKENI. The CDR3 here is CASTEQVGLLTEAFF. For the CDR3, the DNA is TGTGCCAGCACAGAACAGGTGGGCCTCCTCACTGAAGCTTTCTTT.

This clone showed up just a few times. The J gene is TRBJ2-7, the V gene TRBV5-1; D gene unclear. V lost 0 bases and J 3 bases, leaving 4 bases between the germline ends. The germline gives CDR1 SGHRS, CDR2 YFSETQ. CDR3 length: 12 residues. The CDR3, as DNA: TGCGCCAGCAGCTTGGACCTCTACGAGCAGTACTTC. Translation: CASSLDLYEQYF.

The CDR3 is CASSFGGGPYNEQFF. The CDR3, as DNA: TGTGCCAGCAGCTTCGGCGGGGGGCCCTACAATGAGCAGTTCTTC. The chain joins TRBV7-8 to TRBJ2-1, with 8 bases identical to TRBD2. The CDR3 has 15 residues. Per germline, CDR1 SGHVS and CDR2 FQNEAQ. Trimming cost V 3 bases and J 2 bases; bases outside gene matches: 3. Supplemented by reference TRBV7-8 and TRBJ2-1, the full variable domain reads GAGVSQSPRYKVAKRGQDVALRCDPISGHVSLFWYQQALGQGPEFLTYFQNEAQLDKSGLPSDRFFAERPEGSVSTLKIQRTQQEDSAVYLCASSFGGGPYNEQFFGPGTRLTVL.

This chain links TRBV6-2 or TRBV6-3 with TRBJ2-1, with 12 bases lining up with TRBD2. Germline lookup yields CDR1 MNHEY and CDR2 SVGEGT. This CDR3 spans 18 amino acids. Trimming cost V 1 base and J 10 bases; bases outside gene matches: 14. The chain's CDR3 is CASSYYYRTSGKPREQFF. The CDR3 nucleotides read TGTGCCAGCAGTTACTACTATCGGACTAGCGGGAAACCGAGAGAGCAGTTCTTC.

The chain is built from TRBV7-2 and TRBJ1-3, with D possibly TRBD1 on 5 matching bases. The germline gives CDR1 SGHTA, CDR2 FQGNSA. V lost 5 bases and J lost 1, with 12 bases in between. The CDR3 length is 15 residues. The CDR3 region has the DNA TGTGCCAGCAGCCTCCAAGGGGAGTCTGGAAACACCATATATTTT. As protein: CASSLQGESGNTIYF. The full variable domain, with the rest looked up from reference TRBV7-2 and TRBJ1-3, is GAGVSQSPSNKVTEKGKDVELRCDPISGHTALYWYRQSLGQGLEFLIYFQGNSAPDKSGLPSDRFSAERTGGSVSTLTIQRTQQEDSAVYLCASSLQGESGNTIYFGEGSWLTVV.

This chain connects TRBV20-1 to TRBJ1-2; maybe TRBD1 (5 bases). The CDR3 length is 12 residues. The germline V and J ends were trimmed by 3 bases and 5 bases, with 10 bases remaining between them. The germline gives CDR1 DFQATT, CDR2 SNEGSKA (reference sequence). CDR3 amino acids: CSASVGLYGYTF. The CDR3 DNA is TGCAGTGCTAGTGTGGGACTATATGGCTACACCTTC.

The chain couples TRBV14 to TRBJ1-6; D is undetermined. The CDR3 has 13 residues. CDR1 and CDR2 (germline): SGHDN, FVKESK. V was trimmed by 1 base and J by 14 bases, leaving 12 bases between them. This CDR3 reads CASSQVRAFTLHF. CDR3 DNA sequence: TGTGCCAGCAGCCAAGTCCGGGCCTTCACCCTCCACTTT.

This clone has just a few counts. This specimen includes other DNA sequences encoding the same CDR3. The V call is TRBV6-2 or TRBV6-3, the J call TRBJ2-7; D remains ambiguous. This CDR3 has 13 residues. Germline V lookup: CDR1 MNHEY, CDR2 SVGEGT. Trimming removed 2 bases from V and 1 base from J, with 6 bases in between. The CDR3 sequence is CASSYVSSYEQYF. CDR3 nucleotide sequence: TGTGCCAGCAGTTACGTTAGTTCCTACGAGCAGTACTTC.

The CDR3 nucleotides read TGCAGTGCGCCAAAGGTGGATCTTGCGTTCTTC. Translating gives CSAPKVDLAFF. V is TRBV20-1 and J is TRBJ2-1, with no clear D. This CDR3 has 11 residues. V was clipped by 6 bases and J by 15 bases, with 18 bases between them. Per the germline V gene, CDR1 is DFQATT and CDR2 is SNEGSKA (reference sequence).

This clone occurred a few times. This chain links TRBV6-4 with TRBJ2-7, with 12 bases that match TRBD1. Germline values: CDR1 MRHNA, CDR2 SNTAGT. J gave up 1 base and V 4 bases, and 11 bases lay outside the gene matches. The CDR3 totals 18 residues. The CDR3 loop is CASSVPGQGARWSYEQYF. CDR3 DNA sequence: TGTGCCAGCAGTGTGCCGGGACAGGGGGCGCGGTGGTCCTACGAGCAGTACTTC.

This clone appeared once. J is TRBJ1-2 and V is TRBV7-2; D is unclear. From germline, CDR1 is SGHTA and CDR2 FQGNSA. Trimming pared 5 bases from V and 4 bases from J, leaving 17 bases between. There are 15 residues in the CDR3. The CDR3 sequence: CASSPGSYAVYGYTF. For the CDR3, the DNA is TGTGCCAGCAGCCCCGGGTCTTACGCAGTCTATGGCTACACCTTC.

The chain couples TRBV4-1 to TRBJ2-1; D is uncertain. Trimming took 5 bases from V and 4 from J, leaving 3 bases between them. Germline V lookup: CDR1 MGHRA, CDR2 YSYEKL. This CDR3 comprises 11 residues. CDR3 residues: CASSTYNEQFF. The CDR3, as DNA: TGCGCCAGCAGCACTTACAATGAGCAGTTCTTC.

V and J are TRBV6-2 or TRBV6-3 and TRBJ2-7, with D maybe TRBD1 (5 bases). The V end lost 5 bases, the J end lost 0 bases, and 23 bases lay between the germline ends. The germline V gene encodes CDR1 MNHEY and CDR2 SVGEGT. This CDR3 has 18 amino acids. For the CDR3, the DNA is TGTGCCAGCAGTAGTCGGTTTGACAGTCCTATGAGCTCCTACGAGCAGTACTTC. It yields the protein CASSSRFDSPMSSYEQYF.

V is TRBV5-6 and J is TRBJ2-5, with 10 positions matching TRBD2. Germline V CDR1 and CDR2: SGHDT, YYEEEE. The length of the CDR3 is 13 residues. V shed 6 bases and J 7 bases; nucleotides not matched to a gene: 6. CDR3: CASTLAGVGTQYF. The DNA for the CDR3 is TGTGCCAGCACCCTAGCGGGAGTTGGGACCCAGTACTTC.

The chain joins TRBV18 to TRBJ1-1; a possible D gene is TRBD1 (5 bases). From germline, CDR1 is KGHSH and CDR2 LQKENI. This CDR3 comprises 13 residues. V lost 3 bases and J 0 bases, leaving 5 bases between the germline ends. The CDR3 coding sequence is TGTGCCAGCTCACCGGGGCTGAACACTGAAGCTTTCTTT. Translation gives CASSPGLNTEAFF. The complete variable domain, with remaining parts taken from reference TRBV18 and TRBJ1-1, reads NAGVMQNPRHLVRRRGQEARLRCSPMKGHSHVYWYRQLPEEGLKFMVYLQKENIIDESGMPKERFSAEFPKEGPSILRIQQVVRGDSAAYFCASSPGLNTEAFFGQGTRLTVV.

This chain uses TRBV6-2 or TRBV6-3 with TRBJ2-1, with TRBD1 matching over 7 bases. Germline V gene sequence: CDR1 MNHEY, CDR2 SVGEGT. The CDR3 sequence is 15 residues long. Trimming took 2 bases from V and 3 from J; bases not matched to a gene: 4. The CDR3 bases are TGTGCCAGCAGTTACGAGGCAGGGGGCTACAATGAGCAGTTCTTC. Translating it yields CASSYEAGGYNEQFF.

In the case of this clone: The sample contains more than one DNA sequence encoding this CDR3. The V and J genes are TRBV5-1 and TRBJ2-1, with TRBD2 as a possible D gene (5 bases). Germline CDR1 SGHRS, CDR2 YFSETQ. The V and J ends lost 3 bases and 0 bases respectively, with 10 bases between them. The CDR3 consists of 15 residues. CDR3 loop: CASSSVGDSYNEQFF. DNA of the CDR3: TGCGCCAGCAGCTCGGTGGGAGACTCCTACAATGAGCAGTTCTTC.

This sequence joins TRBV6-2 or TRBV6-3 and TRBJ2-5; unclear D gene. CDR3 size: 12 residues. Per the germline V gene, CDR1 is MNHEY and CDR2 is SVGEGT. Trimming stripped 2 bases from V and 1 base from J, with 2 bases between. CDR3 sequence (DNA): TGTGCCAGCAGTTACGCCCAAGAGACCCAGTACTTC. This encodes CASSYAQETQYF.